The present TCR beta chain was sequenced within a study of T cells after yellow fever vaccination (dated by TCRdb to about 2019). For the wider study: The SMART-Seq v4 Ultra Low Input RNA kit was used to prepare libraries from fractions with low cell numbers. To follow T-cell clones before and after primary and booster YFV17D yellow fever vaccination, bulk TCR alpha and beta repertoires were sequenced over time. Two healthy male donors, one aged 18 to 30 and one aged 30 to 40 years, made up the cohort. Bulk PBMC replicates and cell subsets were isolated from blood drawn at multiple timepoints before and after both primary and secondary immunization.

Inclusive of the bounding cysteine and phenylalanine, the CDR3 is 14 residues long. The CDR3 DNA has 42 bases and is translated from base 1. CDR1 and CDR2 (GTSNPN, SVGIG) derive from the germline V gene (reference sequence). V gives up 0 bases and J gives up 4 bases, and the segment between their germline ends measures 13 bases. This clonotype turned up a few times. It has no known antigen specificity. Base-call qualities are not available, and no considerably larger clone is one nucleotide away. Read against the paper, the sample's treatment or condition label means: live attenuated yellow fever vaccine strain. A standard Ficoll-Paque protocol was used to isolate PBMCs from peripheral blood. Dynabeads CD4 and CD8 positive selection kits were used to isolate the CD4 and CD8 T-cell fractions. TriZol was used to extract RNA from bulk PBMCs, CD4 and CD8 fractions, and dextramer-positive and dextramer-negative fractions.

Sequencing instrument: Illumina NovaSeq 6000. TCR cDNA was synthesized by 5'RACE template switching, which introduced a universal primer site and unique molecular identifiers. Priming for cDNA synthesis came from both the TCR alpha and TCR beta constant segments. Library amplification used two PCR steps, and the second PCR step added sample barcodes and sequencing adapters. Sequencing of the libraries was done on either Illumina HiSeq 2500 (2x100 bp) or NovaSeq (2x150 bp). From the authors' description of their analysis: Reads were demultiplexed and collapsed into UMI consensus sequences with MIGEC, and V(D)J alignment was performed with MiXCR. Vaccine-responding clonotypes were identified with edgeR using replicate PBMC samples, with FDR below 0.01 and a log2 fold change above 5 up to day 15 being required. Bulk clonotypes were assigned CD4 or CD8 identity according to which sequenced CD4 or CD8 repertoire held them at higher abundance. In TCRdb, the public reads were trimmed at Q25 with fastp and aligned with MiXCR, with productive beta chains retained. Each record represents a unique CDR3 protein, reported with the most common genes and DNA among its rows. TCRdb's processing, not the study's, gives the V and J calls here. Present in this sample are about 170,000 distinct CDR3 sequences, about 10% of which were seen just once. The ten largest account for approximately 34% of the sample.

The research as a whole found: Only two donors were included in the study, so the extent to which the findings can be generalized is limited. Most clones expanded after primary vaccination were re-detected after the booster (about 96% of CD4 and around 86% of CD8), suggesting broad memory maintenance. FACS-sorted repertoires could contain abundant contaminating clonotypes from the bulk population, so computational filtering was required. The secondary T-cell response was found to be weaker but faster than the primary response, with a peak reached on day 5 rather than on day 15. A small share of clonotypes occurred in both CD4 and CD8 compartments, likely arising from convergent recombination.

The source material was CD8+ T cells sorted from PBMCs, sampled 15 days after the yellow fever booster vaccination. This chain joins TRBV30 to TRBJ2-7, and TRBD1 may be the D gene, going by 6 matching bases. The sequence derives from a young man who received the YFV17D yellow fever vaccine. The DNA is TGTGCCTGGAGTGTGTCGACAGGAGGATACGAGCAGTACTTC. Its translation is CAWSVSTGGYEQYF. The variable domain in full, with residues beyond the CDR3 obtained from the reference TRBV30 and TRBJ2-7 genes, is SQTIHQWPATLVQPVGSPLSLECTVEGTSNPNLYWYRQAAGRGLQLLFYSVGIGQISSEVPQNLSASRPQDRQFILSSKKLLLSDSGFYLCAWSVSTGGYEQYFGPGTRLTVT.